The 21 T cell receptor beta chains below come from one sample, sequenced in a study of CD8 T cells in Susac syndrome. cDNA came from roughly 0.47 to 1 ug RNA primed by random hexamers. TCRdb redid the calling of the immunoSEQ multiplex PCR reads with MiXCR, one entry per CDR3 protein. The sample consists of approximately 140,000 distinct CDR3 sequences, 75% to 90% of them appearing once. The sample consisted of CD8+ T cells from PBMCs. Source of these receptors: a human donor with multiple sclerosis.

CDR3 in amino acids: CASSDRGQGDSYEQYF. For the CDR3, the DNA is TGTGCCAGCAGTGATCGGGGACAGGGCGACTCCTACGAGCAGTACTTC. V gene TRBV25-1 combines with J gene TRBJ2-7; 9 bases map to TRBD1. The CDR3 loop spans 16 amino acids. Per the germline V gene, CDR1 is MGHDK and CDR2 is SYGVNS. Germline trimming cut 3 bases from V and 0 bases from J; bases unmatched to any gene: 6.

The chain is built from TRBV5-1 and TRBJ1-2, with unresolved D. The CDR3 is made up of 15 amino acids. CDR1 is SGHRS, CDR2 YFSETQ, per germline. The germline V and J ends were trimmed by 0 bases and 0 bases, with 9 bases remaining between them. CDR3 in DNA: TGCGCCAGCAGCTTGGTGGGAGGTGCTAACTATGGCTACACCTTC. As protein: CASSLVGGANYGYTF.

The chain couples TRBV27 to TRBJ2-1; maybe TRBD1 (6 bases). Looked up from germline, CDR1 is MNHEY and CDR2 is SMNVEV (reference sequence). V was clipped by 0 bases and J by 5 bases, with 14 bases between them. CDR3 length: 16 residues. The CDR3 DNA sequence: TGTGCCAGCAGTTTATCCCCCGGGACACCAAACAATGAGCAGTTCTTC. It is translated as CASSLSPGTPNNEQFF.

The V gene is TRBV27, the J gene TRBJ1-1; D is ambiguous. V gave up 5 bases and J gave up 3 bases, with 13 bases separating them. Germline V gene data show CDR1 as MNHEY and CDR2 as SMNVEV (reference sequence). The CDR3 has 14 residues. This CDR3 reads CASSPIGLDTEAFF. The CDR3 coding sequence is TGTGCCAGCAGTCCGATAGGGTTGGACACTGAAGCTTTCTTT.

This clonotype has a handful of counts. The J gene is TRBJ1-1, the V gene TRBV5-6, with 7 bases matching TRBD1. This CDR3 is 16 amino acids long. CDR1 and CDR2 (germline): SGHDT, YYEEEE. After removal of 4 bases from V and 3 bases from J, the junction contained 12 bases not matched to a gene. CDR3 amino acids: CASSAATGILYTEAFF. The DNA of the CDR3 is TGTGCCAGCAGCGCTGCGACAGGGATCTTGTACACTGAAGCTTTCTTT.

The chain is built from TRBV4-1 and TRBJ2-7; unclear D gene. Trimming cost V 0 bases and J 5 bases, with 5 bases left between them. In germline, CDR1 is MGHRA, CDR2 YSYEKL. The CDR3 is made up of 12 amino acids. DNA of the CDR3: TGCGCCAGCAGCCAAGATCTCCACGAGCAGTACTTC. Its protein product is CASSQDLHEQYF.

The V gene is TRBV2, the J gene TRBJ1-4; TRBD1 agrees at 7 bases. Germline loops: CDR1 SNHLY, CDR2 FYNNEI. The CDR3 length is 14 residues. With 1 base clipped from V and 8 bases from J, the junction kept 4 bases outside the gene matches. Here the CDR3 DNA reads TGTGCCAGCAGTGAAGAGGGGGCGGGGGAAAAACTGTTTTTT. Protein sequence: CASSEEGAGEKLFF.

This sequence joins TRBV2 and TRBJ2-7, with 9 bases identical to TRBD2. Germline lookup yields CDR1 SNHLY and CDR2 FYNNEI. J gave up 6 bases and V 6 bases, and 9 bases lay outside the gene matches. The CDR3 extends over 14 amino acids. As DNA, the CDR3 is TGTGCCAGCAGGGTAGCGGGAGTTGAGCGCGAGCAGTACGTC. Its protein is CASRVAGVEREQYV.

The chain uses TRBV19 and TRBJ2-1, with D possibly matching TRBD2 (6 bases). CDR1 is LNHDA and CDR2 is SQIVND in the germline V gene (reference sequence). V lost 6 bases and J 9 bases, leaving 15 bases between the germline ends. This CDR3 spans 13 amino acids. CDR3 amino acids: CASSTTSLVEQFF. CDR3 nucleotide sequence: TGTGCCAGTAGCACTACTAGCCTCGTTGAGCAGTTCTTC.

The CDR3, as DNA: TGCAGCGTTGAAGTGACTAGCGGGGGACCTGGCGAGCAGTACTTC. This codes for CSVEVTSGGPGEQYF. This sequence joins TRBV29-1 and TRBJ2-7; 12 bases are shared with TRBD2. The CDR3 extends over 15 amino acids. V trimming: 1 base; J trimming: 6 bases; junction bases outside the gene matches: 7. Germline assignment: CDR1 SQVTM and CDR2 ANQGSEA.

The rearrangement joins TRBV2 to TRBJ1-1; D not certain. The CDR3 has 13 amino acids. Trimming pared 6 bases from V and 4 bases from J, leaving 12 bases between. CDR1 is SNHLY and CDR2 is FYNNEI in the germline V gene. DNA of the CDR3: TGTGCCAGCAGACCCCCCCAGAGCACTGAAGCTTTCTTT. Translation: CASRPPQSTEAFF.

The CDR3 nucleotides are TGTGCCTGGGGACTAGCGGGTTATGAGCAGTTCTTC. Amino acids: CAWGLAGYEQFF. The chain joins TRBV30 to TRBJ2-1, with 11 bases matching TRBD2. CDR1 GTSNPN and CDR2 SVGIG come from the germline V gene (reference sequence). CDR3 size: 12 residues. The V and J ends lost 5 bases and 8 bases, in that order; junction bases with no gene match: 2.

The chain is built from TRBV6-2 or TRBV6-3 and TRBJ2-7; 7 bases align to TRBD2. The germline V gene encodes CDR1 MNHEY and CDR2 SVGEGT. This CDR3 has 15 amino acids. J lost 1 base, V lost 0 bases, and 3 bases had no gene match. CDR3 coding DNA: TGTGCCAGCAGTTACTCGACGGGGGGATCCTACGAGCAGTACGTC. Protein sequence: CASSYSTGGSYEQYV.

This chain links TRBV7-8 with TRBJ2-7; 7 bases are shared with TRBD1. The CDR3 extends over 15 amino acids. The germline V gene encodes CDR1 SGHVS and CDR2 FQNEAQ. Germline trimming cut 4 bases from V and 0 bases from J; bases unmatched to any gene: 6. DNA for the CDR3: TGTGCCAGCAGCTCGTCAGGGGGACCCTCCTACGAGCAGTACTTC. Protein sequence: CASSSSGGPSYEQYF.

This clonotype was counted a few times. J is TRBJ1-1 and V is TRBV6-1; D gene unclear. The CDR3 contains 14 residues. Trimming shortened V by 6 bases and J by 3 bases, and 14 bases separated the two germline ends. Germline loops: CDR1 MNHNS, CDR2 SASEGT. CDR3 sequence: CASRTDLRDTEAFF. For the CDR3, the DNA is TGTGCCAGCAGGACGGACTTACGGGACACTGAAGCTTTCTTT.

The V gene is TRBV20-1, the J gene TRBJ2-5; D is unclear. Trimming stripped 0 bases from V and 3 bases from J, with 8 bases between. Germline V gene data show CDR1 as DFQATT and CDR2 as SNEGSKA (reference sequence). This CDR3 has 13 residues. Here the CDR3 DNA reads TGCAGTGCTAGAGATGTACCAGAAGAGACCCAGTACTTC. Translated: CSARDVPEETQYF.

The CDR3 spells CASSLVGGGSYQETQYF. The DNA for the CDR3 is TGTGCCAGCAGCTTGGTTGGCGGGGGATCGTACCAAGAGACCCAGTACTTC. The chain links TRBV5-6 to TRBJ2-5, with 7 bases fitting TRBD2. CDR3 length: 17 amino acids. V was pared by 0 bases and J by 0 bases, with 8 bases of the junction left unmatched. Germline V gene lookup returns CDR1 SGHDT and CDR2 YYEEEE.

This chain connects TRBV27 to TRBJ1-3; D not certain. CDR1 is MNHEY and CDR2 is SMNVEV in the germline V gene (reference sequence). V lost 4 bases to trimming and J lost 2 bases, with 9 bases between them. This CDR3 contains 14 residues. The CDR3 DNA is TGTGCCAGCAGTTCTCTCGGCGCTGGAAACACCATATATTTT. Translated, it gives CASSSLGAGNTIYF.

This sequence joins TRBV11-2 and TRBJ2-6; the D is unclear. CDR3 length: 14 amino acids. Germline loops: CDR1 SGHAT, CDR2 FQNNGV. Trimming shortened V by 2 bases and J by 2 bases, and 4 bases separated the two germline ends. CDR3 coding DNA: TGTGCCAGCAGCTTAATACCTGGGGCCAACGTCCTGACTTTC. Amino acids: CASSLIPGANVLTF.

This rearrangement joins TRBV9 to TRBJ2-1; 8 bases fit TRBD1. The CDR3 length is 14 residues. V shed 0 bases, J shed 6 bases, and the junction held 2 bases outside the gene matches. Germline V gives CDR1 SGDLS, CDR2 YYNGEE. CDR3 nucleotide sequence: TGTGCCAGCAGCGTAGGAACAGGGGGCAATGAGCAGTTCTTC. It translates to CASSVGTGGNEQFF.

This chain uses TRBV12-3 or TRBV12-4 with TRBJ2-7; D gene unclear. V was shortened by 5 bases and J by 2 bases, with 13 bases between the two germline ends. The CDR3 loop spans 14 amino acids. DNA for the CDR3: TGTGCCAGCAGTGCTCACGGTGGGGCCTACGAGCAGTACGTC. Residues: CASSAHGGAYEQYV.